Listed below are T cell receptor beta chains from one sample, sequenced in a study of stem cell transplantation in POMP-related autoinflammatory disease. Sequenced by immunoSEQ multiplex PCR; TCRdb stores in-frame clones only, minus some. The sample contains over 25,000 clones, 70% to 90% of which appear only once. This specimen was CD4+ T cells from PBMCs, taken before stem cell transplantation. Receptors were obtained from a human donor with POMP-related autoinflammation and immune dysregulation (PRAID). CDR3s include the opening cysteine and the closing phenylalanine or tryptophan. A D gene is named only where the DNA matches it firmly. Some rows mark clone size as missing; the rest say once, few, many or name a class of expanded clone.

d_gene	abundance	v_gene	j_gene	CDR3nt	CDR3aa
TRBD1	.	TRBV5-5	TRBJ2-1	TGTGCCAGCAGCTTTCAGGGACAGGGAATATACAATGAGCAGTTCTTC	CASSFQGQGIYNEQFF
TRBD1	.	TRBV5-4	TRBJ2-3	TGTGCCAGCAGCCTAATCCACAGGGGCCCATCAGATACGCAGTATTTT	CASSLIHRGPSDTQYF
.	once	TRBV11-2	TRBJ2-7	TGTGCCAGCAGCTTAGGGGGGCACGAGCAGTACTTC	CASSLGGHEQYF
.	.	TRBV6-6	TRBJ2-5	TGTGCCAGCAGTTACCGCGCGGGGATCCAAGAGACCCAGTACTTC	CASSYRAGIQETQYF
.	.	TRBV25-1	TRBJ2-1	TGTGCCAGCAGTGAAGGCCGCCCCTCCTACAATGAGCAGTTCTTC	CASSEGRPSYNEQFF
.	.	TRBV7-6	TRBJ2-7	TGTGCCAGCAGCTTAGGAGGACATCCCTACGAGCAGTACTTC	CASSLGGHPYEQYF
.	.	TRBV6-1	TRBJ1-2	TGTGCCAGCAGTGAAGCGAGCGTCTATGGCTACACCTTC	CASSEASVYGYTF
.	.	TRBV5-6	TRBJ2-7	TGTGCCAGCAGCCCTGTTGGAGGGACCTCCTACGAGCAGTACTTC	CASSPVGGTSYEQYF
.	.	TRBV15	TRBJ2-3	TGTGCCACCAGCAGAGATAGCACAGATACGCAGTATTTT	CATSRDSTDTQYF
TRBD1	.	TRBV6-1	TRBJ1-1	TGTGCCAGCAGCCGGGACAGGGTTCTCACTGAAGCTTTCTTT	CASSRDRVLTEAFF
.	.	TRBV28	TRBJ2-7	TGTGCCAGCAGTCTTCGTAATAGCGAGCAGTACTTC	CASSLRNSEQYF
.	.	TRBV9	TRBJ1-2	TGTGCCAGCAGCACATGGGCTACAGCTAACTATGGCTACACCTTC	CASSTWATANYGYTF
.	.	TRBV5-1	TRBJ1-1	TGCGCCAGCAGCTTGGGAGGTGGAGCGAACACTGAAGCTTTCTTT	CASSLGGGANTEAFF
TRBD2	.	TRBV2	TRBJ2-7	TGTGCCAGCAGCGGGGGGACTAGCGAGATCTACGAGCAGTACTTC	CASSGGTSEIYEQYF
.	.	TRBV5-6	TRBJ2-7	TGTGCCAGCAGCCCCGGACACTACGAGCAGTACTTC	CASSPGHYEQYF
.	.	TRBV18	TRBJ2-1	TGTGCCAGCTCACCGGGACACAATGAGCAGTTCTTC	CASSPGHNEQFF
.	few	TRBV7-9	TRBJ2-7	TGTGCCAGCAGCTTTGGGGGCCGCGACGAGCAGTACTTC	CASSFGGRDEQYF
.	once	TRBV5-1	TRBJ2-7	TGCGCCAGCAGCTTATCAGGGGACTCCTACGAGCAGTACTTC	CASSLSGDSYEQYF
.	.	TRBV5-6	TRBJ2-7	TGTGCCAGCAGCCGGTTACCAAGGGACTACGAGCAGTACTTC	CASSRLPRDYEQYF
.	.	TRBV5-1	TRBJ2-2	TGCGCCAGCAGCTTGGAAGGGACTGAAACCGGGGAGCTGTTTTTT	CASSLEGTETGELFF
.	.	TRBV5-1	TRBJ2-5	TGCGCCAGCAGCCTCATGGGGGGTGGAGAGACCCAGTACTTC	CASSLMGGGETQYF
.	.	TRBV25-1	TRBJ2-5	TGTGCCAGCAGTGACAGGGGGAGGGAGACCCAGTACTTC	CASSDRGRETQYF
TRBD2	.	TRBV11-1	TRBJ2-7	TGTGCCAGCAGCTTAGGGAGGCGGACTAGCGGGAGGAACATGCGGTACTTC	CASSLGRRTSGRNMRYF
.	.	TRBV2	TRBJ2-1	TGTGCCAGCACTTGGAGGGTGAATGAGCAGTTCTTC	CASTWRVNEQFF
.	once	TRBV28	TRBJ2-3	TGTGCCAGCAGTTTTGTACCCTACACAGATACGCAGTATTTT	CASSFVPYTDTQYF